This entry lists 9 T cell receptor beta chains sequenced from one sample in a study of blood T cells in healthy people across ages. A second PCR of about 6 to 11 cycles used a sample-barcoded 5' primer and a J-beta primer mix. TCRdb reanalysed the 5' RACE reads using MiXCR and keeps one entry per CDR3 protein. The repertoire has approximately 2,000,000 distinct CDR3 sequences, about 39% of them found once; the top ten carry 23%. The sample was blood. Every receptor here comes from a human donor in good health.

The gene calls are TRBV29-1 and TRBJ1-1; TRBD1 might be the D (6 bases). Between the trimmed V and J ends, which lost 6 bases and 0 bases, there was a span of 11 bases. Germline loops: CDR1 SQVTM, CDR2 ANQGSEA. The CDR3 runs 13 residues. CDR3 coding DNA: TGCAGCGTGGCCGGGACAATGAACACTGAAGCTTTCTTT. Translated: CSVAGTMNTEAFF.

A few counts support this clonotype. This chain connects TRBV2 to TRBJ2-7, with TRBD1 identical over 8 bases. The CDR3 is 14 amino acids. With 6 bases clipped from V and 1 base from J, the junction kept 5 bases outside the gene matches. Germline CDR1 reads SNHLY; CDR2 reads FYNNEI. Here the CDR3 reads CASRDRDTSYEQYF. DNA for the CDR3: TGTGCCAGCAGGGACAGGGACACTTCCTACGAGCAGTACTTC.

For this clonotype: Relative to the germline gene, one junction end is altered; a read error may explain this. The DNA of the CDR3 is TGCAGTGCTTCCCGGGACAGCAGCTCCTACGGGCAGTACTTC. The encoded protein is CSASRDSSSYGQYF. This rearrangement joins TRBV20-1 to TRBJ2-7, with 7 bases identical to TRBD1. The CDR3 length is 14 residues. CDR1 and CDR2 (germline): DFQATT, SNEGSKA (reference sequence).

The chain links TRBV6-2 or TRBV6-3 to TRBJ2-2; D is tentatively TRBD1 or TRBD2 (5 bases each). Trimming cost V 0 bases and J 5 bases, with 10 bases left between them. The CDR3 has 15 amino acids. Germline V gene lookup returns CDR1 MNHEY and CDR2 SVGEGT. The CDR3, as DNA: TGTGCCAGCAGTTACTCGAATTGGGGGACCGGGGAGCTGTTTTTT. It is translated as CASSYSNWGTGELFF.

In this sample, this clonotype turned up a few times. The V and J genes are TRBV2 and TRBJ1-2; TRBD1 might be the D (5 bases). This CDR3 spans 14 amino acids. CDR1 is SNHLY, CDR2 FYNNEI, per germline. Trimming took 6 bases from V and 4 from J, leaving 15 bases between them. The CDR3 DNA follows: TGTGCCAGCAGCGAGCAGGGACTGATCTATGGCTACACCTTC. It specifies CASSEQGLIYGYTF.

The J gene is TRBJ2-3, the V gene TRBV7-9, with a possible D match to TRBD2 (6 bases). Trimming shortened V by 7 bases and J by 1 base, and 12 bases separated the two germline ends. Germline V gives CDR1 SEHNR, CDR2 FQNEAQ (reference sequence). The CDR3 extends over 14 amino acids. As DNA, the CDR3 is TGTGCCAGCACAGCGTGGGGGGGCACAGATACGCAGTATTTT. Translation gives CASTAWGGTDTQYF.

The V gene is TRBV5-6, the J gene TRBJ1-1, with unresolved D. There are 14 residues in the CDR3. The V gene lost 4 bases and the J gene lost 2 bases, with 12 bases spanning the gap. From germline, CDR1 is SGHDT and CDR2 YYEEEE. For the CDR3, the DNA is TGTGCCAGCAGCAGAGGGCCAGGAAACACTGAAGCTTTCTTT. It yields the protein CASSRGPGNTEAFF.

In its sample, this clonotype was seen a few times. CDR3 loop: CASSFGVQETQFF. The CDR3, as DNA: TGTGCCAGCAGCTTTGGTGTCCAAGAGACCCAGTTCTTC. The chain uses TRBV7-2 and TRBJ2-1; D uncertain. Trimming took off 3 bases at V and 13 bases at J, with 16 bases between the two ends. CDR1 SGHTA and CDR2 FQGNSA come from the germline V gene. This CDR3 is 13 amino acids long.

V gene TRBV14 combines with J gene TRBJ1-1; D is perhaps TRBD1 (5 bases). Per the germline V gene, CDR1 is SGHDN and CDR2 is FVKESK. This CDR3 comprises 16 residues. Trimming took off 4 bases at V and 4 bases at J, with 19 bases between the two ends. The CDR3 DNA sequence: TGTGCCAGCAGCCTCCGATATAAGGGGTACCTCACTGAAGCTTTCTTT. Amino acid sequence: CASSLRYKGYLTEAFF.